This T cell receptor (beta chain) derives from a study of T cell responses to AZD1222 COVID-19 vaccine. Findings and caveats of the study: Repertoire sampling occurred only after the peak T cell response. Donors were largely white British and mainly female; clonal diversity was possibly underestimated. Spike-wide vaccine-associated CD4 TCRs dominated at 160-218 and 743-854.

Of note for this clone: What it binds is not known.

V lost 9 bases to trimming and J lost 0 bases, with 12 bases between them. This CDR3 comprises 14 residues. Germline V CDR1 and CDR2: SGHNT, YENEEA. The protocol was immunoSEQ multiplex PCR, while the TCRdb copy is restricted to in-frame clones and leaves out a portion. The sample records 90,000 to 100,000 clones, 70% to 90% being singletons. The receptor was isolated from an adult in good health. The sample here was peripheral blood, taken on day 0 of AZD1222 vaccination. The chain couples TRBV11-3 to TRBJ2-1; D gene uncertain. In DNA form, the CDR3 reads TGTGCCAGTGGGGTGGGTAGCTCCTACAATGAGCAGTTCTTC. Amino acid sequence: CASGVGSSYNEQFF.